The entry that follows covers one T cell receptor beta chain sequence. The table lists this clonotype with a few counts. No antigen is known for it. Per-base qualities were not stored, and no clone one base away is much larger. The CDR3 goes from the cysteine to the phenylalanine over 12 residues. The sequence is cut down to CDR3 DNA, 36 bases in frame from base 1. After removal of 1 base from V and 7 bases from J, the junction retains 1 base not matched to a gene. CDR1 is given as SGHKS and CDR2 as YYEKEE, both from the germline V gene (reference sequence). The record originates from a study of identical twins' blood T cells (dated by TCRdb to the early 2010s). Regarding the complete study: The approximately twelve libraries, six for the alpha chain and six for the beta chain, yielded 45 million to 55 million Illumina reads in total. TCR alpha and beta chain repertoires of three pairs of monozygous twins were compared using next-generation sequencing to assess genetic influence on repertoire formation. Broad study findings and their caveats: Looking at the most abundant TCRbeta clonotypes, every donor had more CDR3 sequences in common with her twin than with unrelated donors. Independent studies were stated to be required to validate the proposed role of the TCRalpha J segment in MHC recognition during thymic selection. The count of CDR3 clonotypes shared by two donors depended mainly on the product of the two donors' cloneset sizes, and twins did not clearly depart from this trend. V gene usage, even among non-selected out-of-frame TCRbeta clonotypes, was reported to be markedly more similar within twin pairs than between unrelated donors. Because the twins were reared together, environmental influences could not be ruled out as the explanation for twin similarity.

The library was made by 5' RACE. The instrument given in TCRdb is Illumina Genome Analyzer IIx. RNA-based TCR cDNA libraries were prepared by a previously described protocol with several modifications. To prevent cross-contamination, sample-specific barcodes were added to both ends of each TCR cDNA library during cDNA synthesis and amplification. Per the source publication's procedure: Each library contained roughly 2.2 to 3.6 million CDR3-containing reads, and somewhere between about 100,000 and nearly 550,000 clonotypes were identified for each individual. Reads with improper barcode index combinations were discarded, and clonesets were then built for each library with the MiTCR software. During the assembly of CDR3 clonotypes by MiTCR, low-quality reads were filtered or rescued and PCR and sequencing errors were corrected. Artificial out-of-frame clonotypes were removed by being mapped to in-frame sequences, with one indel in the CDR3 allowed. To measure how similar V and J gene usage was between donors, Jensen-Shannon divergence was divided by mean entropy. The public reads were quality trimmed at Q25 with fastp and then assembled into clones with MiXCR by TCRdb, keeping productive beta chains. Each entry is one CDR3 protein sequence, shown with its most common DNA and genes. These V and J calls rely on TCRdb rather than the paper's analysis. Recorded for this sample are roughly 340,000 distinct CDR3 sequences; under 30% of them occurred a single time. About 6% of the sample is held by the ten biggest clonotypes.

Six healthy women forming three monozygous twin pairs were used as donors. Each of the three twin pairs had been raised together, and the twins in each pair were thought likely to have encountered the same infectious agents and vaccines. RNA was isolated from peripheral blood mononuclear cells and used to prepare TCR cDNA libraries. The chain is assembled from TRBV5-5 and TRBJ1-1, with 7 junctional bases fitting TRBD1. Sequenced sample: PBMCs. The TCR sequence derives from a woman aged 18-55 years in good health. The DNA is TGTGCCAGCAGCTTGTGGGACAGTGAAGCTTTCTTT. Translation gives CASSLWDSEAFF.